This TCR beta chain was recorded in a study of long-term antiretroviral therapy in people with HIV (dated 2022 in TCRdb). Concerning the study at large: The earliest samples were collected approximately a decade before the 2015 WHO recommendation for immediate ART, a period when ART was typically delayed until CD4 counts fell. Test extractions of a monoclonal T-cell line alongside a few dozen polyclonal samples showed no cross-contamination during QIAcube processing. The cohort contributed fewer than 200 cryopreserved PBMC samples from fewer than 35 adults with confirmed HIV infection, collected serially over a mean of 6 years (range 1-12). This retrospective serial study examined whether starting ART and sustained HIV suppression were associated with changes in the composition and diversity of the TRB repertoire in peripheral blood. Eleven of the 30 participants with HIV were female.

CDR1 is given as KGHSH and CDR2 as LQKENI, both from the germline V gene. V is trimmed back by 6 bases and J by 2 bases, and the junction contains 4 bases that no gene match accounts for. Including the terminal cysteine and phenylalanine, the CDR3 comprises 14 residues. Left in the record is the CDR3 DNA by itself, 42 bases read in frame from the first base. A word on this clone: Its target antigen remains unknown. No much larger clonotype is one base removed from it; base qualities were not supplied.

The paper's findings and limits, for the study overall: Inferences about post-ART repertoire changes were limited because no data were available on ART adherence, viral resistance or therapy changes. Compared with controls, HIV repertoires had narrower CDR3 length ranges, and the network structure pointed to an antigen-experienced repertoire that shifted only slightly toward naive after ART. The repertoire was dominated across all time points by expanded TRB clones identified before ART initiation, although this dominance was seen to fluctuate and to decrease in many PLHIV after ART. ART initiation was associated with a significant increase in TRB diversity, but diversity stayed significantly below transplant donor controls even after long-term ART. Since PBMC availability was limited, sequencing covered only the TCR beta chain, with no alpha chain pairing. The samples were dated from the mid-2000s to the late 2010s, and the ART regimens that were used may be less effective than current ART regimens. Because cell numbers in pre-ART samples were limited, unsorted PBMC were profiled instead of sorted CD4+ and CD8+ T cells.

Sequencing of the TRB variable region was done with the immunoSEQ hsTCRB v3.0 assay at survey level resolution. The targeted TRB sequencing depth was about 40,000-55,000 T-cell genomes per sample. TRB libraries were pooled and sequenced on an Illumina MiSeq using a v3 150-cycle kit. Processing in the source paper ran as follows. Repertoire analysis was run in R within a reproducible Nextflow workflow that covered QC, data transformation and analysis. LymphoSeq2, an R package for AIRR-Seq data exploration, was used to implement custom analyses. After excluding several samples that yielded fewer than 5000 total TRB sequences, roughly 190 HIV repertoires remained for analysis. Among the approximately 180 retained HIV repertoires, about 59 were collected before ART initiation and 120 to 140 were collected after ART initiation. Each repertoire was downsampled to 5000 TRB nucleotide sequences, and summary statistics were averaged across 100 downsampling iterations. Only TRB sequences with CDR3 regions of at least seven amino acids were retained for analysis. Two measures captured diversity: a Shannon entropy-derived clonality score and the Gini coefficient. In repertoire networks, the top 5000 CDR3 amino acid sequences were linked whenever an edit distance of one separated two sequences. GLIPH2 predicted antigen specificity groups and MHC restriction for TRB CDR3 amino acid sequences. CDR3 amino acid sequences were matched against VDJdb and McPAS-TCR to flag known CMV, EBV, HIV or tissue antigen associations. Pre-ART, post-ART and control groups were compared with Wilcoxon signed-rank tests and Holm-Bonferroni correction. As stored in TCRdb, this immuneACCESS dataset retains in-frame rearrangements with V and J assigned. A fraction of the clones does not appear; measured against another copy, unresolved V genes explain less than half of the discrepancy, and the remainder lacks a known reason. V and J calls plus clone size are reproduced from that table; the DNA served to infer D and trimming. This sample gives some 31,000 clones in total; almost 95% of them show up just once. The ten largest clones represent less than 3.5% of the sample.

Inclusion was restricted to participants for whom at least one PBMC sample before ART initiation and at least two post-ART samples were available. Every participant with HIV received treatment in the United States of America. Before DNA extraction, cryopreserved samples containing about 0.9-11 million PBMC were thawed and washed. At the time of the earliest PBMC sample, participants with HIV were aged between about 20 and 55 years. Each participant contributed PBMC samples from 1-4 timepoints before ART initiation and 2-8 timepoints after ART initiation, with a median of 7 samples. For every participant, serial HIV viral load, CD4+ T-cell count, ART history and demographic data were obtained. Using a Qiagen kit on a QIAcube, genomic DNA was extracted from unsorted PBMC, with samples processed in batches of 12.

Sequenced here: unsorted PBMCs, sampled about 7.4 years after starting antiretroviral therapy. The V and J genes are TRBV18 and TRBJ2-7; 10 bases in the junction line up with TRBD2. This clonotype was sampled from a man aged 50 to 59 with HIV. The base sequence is TGTGCCAGCTCTCAGAGCGGGGGGGCCTACGAGCAGTACTTC. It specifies CASSQSGGAYEQYF. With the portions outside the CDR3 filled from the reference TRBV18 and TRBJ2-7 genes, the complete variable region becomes NAGVMQNPRHLVRRRGQEARLRCSPMKGHSHVYWYRQLPEEGLKFMVYLQKENIIDESGMPKERFSAEFPKEGPSILRIQQVVRGDSAAYFCASSQSGGAYEQYFGPGTRLTVT.